This T cell receptor (beta chain) was captured in a study of early T cells in non-severe SARS-CoV-2 infection (dated by TCRdb to 2020 to 2023). Study-level background: Bulk RNA from unsorted whole blood was used for TCR sequencing, so alpha and beta chains could not be paired. What the work shows at the level of the full study, not this receptor alone: VDJdb matching was skewed toward anti-spike CD8 responses, so virus-specific expansions were likely underestimated and private and CD4 specificities were missed.

The table lists this clonotype with many counts. It lacks a known antigen. Within one base of it there is no much larger clone, and no base qualities were kept. The method was 5' RACE. The data were produced on a NextSeq 500. Unique molecular identifiers were attached to individual cDNA molecules in the TCR library protocol so that sequencing error and PCR bias could be corrected. TCR alpha and beta chains were both sequenced, and the abundances of alpha and beta sequences in each sample were closely correlated with each other. Under the source paper's analysis protocol: V gene, J gene and CDR3 annotation of TCR sequences was performed with Decombinator V4. TCRs were defined as expanded if a significant change between any two time points was detected under a Poisson model with p below 0.0001. Abundances of TCRs were expressed as counts per million after normalisation to the total number of TCRs sequenced in each sample. MAIT TCRs were defined by TRAV1-2 paired with TRAJ12, TRAJ20 or TRAJ33, and iNKT TCRs by TRAV10 paired with TRAJ18. VDJdb, accessed on 1 November 2021, was searched for TCRs annotated for CMV, EBV and SARS-CoV-2, and TCRs annotated for more than one antigen were excluded. TCRdb's own reprocessing of the public reads used fastp at Q25 and MiXCR and kept productive beta chains. Identical CDR3 proteins give one entry, which carries the most common genes and DNA. In this record, the V and J calls reflect TCRdb's handling and not the investigators' own analysis. Counted in this sample were about 27,000 distinct CDR3 sequences; around 3% of them appeared once. The ten largest make up 0.72% of the sample.

The study was a case-control design nested within a healthcare worker cohort in London, UK, with weekly nasopharyngeal swab PCR tests and blood sampling. Healthcare workers were recruited during the week of the UK lockdown, between 23 and 31 March 2020, and followed weekly for up to about 16 weeks. The CDR3 holds 17 amino acids from the cysteine to the phenylalanine. The only DNA kept is the CDR3, 51 bases in frame from the first base. Taken from the germline V gene, the CDR1 and CDR2 loops are SGHRS and YFSETQ. V is trimmed back by 4 bases and J by 0 bases, and the junction contains 11 bases that no gene match accounts for.

The chain joins TRBV5-1 to TRBJ2-5; 8 central nucleotides agree with TRBD2. The sequencing sample was made of whole blood. This receptor was taken from an adult who was a healthcare worker with PCR-confirmed SARS-CoV-2 infection or an uninfected control (not recorded which). At the DNA level, the sequence is TGCGCCAGCAGCCCATTGAGCGGGGGCGAGTACCAAGAGACCCAGTACTTC. Translated, it reads CASSPLSGGEYQETQYF. Beyond the CDR3, the reference TRBV5-1 and TRBJ2-5 genes provide the residues; the full variable domain reads: KAGVTQTPRYLIKTRGQQVTLSCSPISGHRSVSWYQQTPGQGLQFLFEYFSETQRNKGNFPGRFSGRQFSNSRSEMNVSTLELGDSALYLCASSPLSGGEYQETQYFGPGTRLLVL.